These 24 T cell receptor beta chains originate from one sample sequenced in a study of control samples from healthy donors and cancer patients. Clones were read by immunoSEQ multiplex PCR, and TCRdb kept only the in-frame ones, dropping some. The top ten hold 2% to 3% of the sample, which has some 130,000 clones, more than 80% seen once. Sequencing used blood. The receptors here all came from a man aged 40-50 years in good health.

The chain recombines TRBV27 with TRBJ2-7; possibly TRBD2 for D (7 bases). V lost 6 bases to trimming and J lost 6 bases, with 12 bases between them. Germline values: CDR1 MNHEY, CDR2 SMNVEV (reference sequence). The CDR3 extends over 12 amino acids. The DNA of the CDR3 is TGTGCCAGCAGGGGGGGGCTGGGCGAGCAGTACTTC. This gives the protein CASRGGLGEQYF.

This rearrangement joins TRBV4-1 to TRBJ1-4, with D tentatively TRBD1 (5 bases). The V end was cut by 1 base, the J end by 5 bases, with 14 bases between. The CDR3 consists of 16 residues. Germline V lookup: CDR1 MGHRA, CDR2 YSYEKL. CDR3 bases: TGCGCCAGCAGCCAAGCCGACAGTGGGGTAAATGAAAAACTGTTTTTT. The encoded protein is CASSQADSGVNEKLFF.

This clone was counted a few times. CDR3 sequence (DNA): TGTGCCACCAGCAGAGGGGGCACAGGCTCCTACGAGCAGTACTTC. This encodes CATSRGGTGSYEQYF. This sequence joins TRBV15 and TRBJ2-7; D might be TRBD1 (5 bases). Germline V gene sequence: CDR1 LNHNV, CDR2 YYDKDF (reference sequence). Trimming shortened V by 1 base and J by 0 bases, and 10 bases separated the two germline ends. This CDR3 region has 15 residues.

In this sample, this clone turned up once. The rearrangement links TRBV7-9 to TRBJ1-4; 7 bases are shared with TRBD1. Germline trimming cut 5 bases from V and 6 bases from J; bases unmatched to any gene: 6. The CDR3 extends over 14 amino acids. Germline V lookup: CDR1 SEHNR, CDR2 FQNEAQ (reference sequence). The CDR3 nucleotides are TGTGCCAGCAGCCCCGACAGGGCGGATGAAAAACTGTTTTTT. It translates to CASSPDRADEKLFF.

As concerns this clone: The identical CDR3 is also encoded by other nucleotide sequences in the sample. The rearrangement joins TRBV18 to TRBJ2-5; maybe TRBD2 (5 bases). Germline lookup yields CDR1 KGHSH and CDR2 LQKENI. V was clipped by 3 bases and J by 4 bases, with 6 bases between them. This CDR3 spans 12 amino acids. CDR3 DNA sequence: TGTGCCAGCTCACCTGCGGGAGAGACCCAGTACTTC. This encodes CASSPAGETQYF.

The rearrangement links TRBV5-5 to TRBJ2-6, with no clear D. CDR3 length equals 16 residues. V dropped 3 bases and J dropped 2 bases, with 12 bases sitting between them. The germline V gene has CDR1 SGHKS and CDR2 YYEKEE (reference sequence). The CDR3 loop reads CASSSGRLAGANVLTF. CDR3 coding DNA: TGTGCCAGCAGCTCCGGACGGTTGGCTGGGGCCAACGTCCTGACTTTC.

This chain uses TRBV19 with TRBJ1-5; no reliable D call. V was trimmed by 1 base and J by 2 bases, leaving 9 bases between them. This CDR3 is 15 amino acids long. The germline gives CDR1 LNHDA, CDR2 SQIVND (reference sequence). CDR3 coding DNA: TGTGCCAGTAGTATAGGAACCTCAGGCAATCAGCCCCAGCATTTT. It is translated as CASSIGTSGNQPQHF. Full variable domain (rest looked up from reference TRBV19 and TRBJ1-5): DGGITQSPKYLFRKEGQNVTLSCEQNLNHDAMYWYRQDPGQGLRLIYYSQIVNDFQKGDIAEGYSVSREKKESFPLTVTSAQKNPTAFYLCASSIGTSGNQPQHFGDGTRLSIL.

The chain carries TRBV29-1 and TRBJ2-1, with D hard to call. This CDR3 region has 12 residues. Germline V CDR1 and CDR2: SQVTM, ANQGSEA. The germline V and J ends were trimmed by 6 bases and 4 bases, with 10 bases remaining between them. DNA of the CDR3: TGCAGCGTAGTCTGGGGTTACAATGAGCAGTTCTTC. Protein sequence: CSVVWGYNEQFF.

The chain joins TRBV7-9 to TRBJ1-4; D might be TRBD1 (5 bases). Germline V gene data show CDR1 as SEHNR and CDR2 as FQNEAQ (reference sequence). The CDR3 runs to 15 residues. Between the trimmed V and J ends, which lost 4 bases and 4 bases, there was a span of 13 bases. CDR3 loop: CASSSDDSFNEKLFF. The CDR3 bases are TGTGCCAGCAGCTCAGACGACAGTTTTAATGAAAAACTGTTTTTT.

On this clone itself: The same CDR3 also results from other DNA sequences found in this sample. This chain uses TRBV5-4 with TRBJ2-5; 11 positions agree with TRBD2. The CDR3 has 16 residues. J lost 3 bases, V lost 0 bases, and 4 bases had no gene match. The germline CDR1 and CDR2 sequences are SGHNT and YYREEE (reference sequence). Written as DNA, the CDR3 is TGTGCCAGCAGCTTGGGGGGGACTAGCGGAAAAGAGACCCAGTACTTC. It encodes CASSLGGTSGKETQYF. Complete variable domain (other parts from reference TRBV5-4 and TRBJ2-5): ETGVTQSPTHLIKTRGQQVTLRCSSQSGHNTVSWYQQALGQGPQFIFQYYREEENGRGNFPPRFSGLQFPNYSSELNVNALELDDSALYLCASSLGGTSGKETQYFGPGTRLLVL.

This sequence joins TRBV27 and TRBJ2-6; TRBD1 aligns across 9 bases. The CDR3 totals 19 residues. V lost 0 bases, J lost 2 bases, and 8 bases stayed unmatched. The V gene's germline CDR1 is MNHEY and CDR2 SMNVEV (reference sequence). Here the CDR3 DNA reads TGTGCCAGCAGTTTATCCCCGGGACAGGGCCCCCCTGGGGCCAACGTCCTGACTTTC. It translates to CASSLSPGQGPPGANVLTF.

The genes are TRBV7-8 and TRBJ2-7, with D unresolved. The ends were cut back, 4 bases at V and 5 bases at J, with 15 bases in the middle. CDR3 length equals 14 residues. CDR1 and CDR2 (germline): SGHVS, FQNEAQ. CDR3 coding DNA: TGTGCCAGCAGCTACCGGCGCTCCACCCACGAGCAGTACTTC. As protein: CASSYRRSTHEQYF. Filled out from reference TRBV7-8 and TRBJ2-7, the complete variable domain reads GAGVSQSPRYKVAKRGQDVALRCDPISGHVSLFWYQQALGQGPEFLTYFQNEAQLDKSGLPSDRFFAERPEGSVSTLKIQRTQQEDSAVYLCASSYRRSTHEQYFGPGTRLTVT.

CDR3 DNA: TGTGCCAGCAGCGAAAGAAAGGGCAGAGACACCGGGGAGCTGTTTTTT. Its translation is CASSERKGRDTGELFF. V and J are TRBV3-1 (or the pseudogene TRBV3-2) and TRBJ2-2; no firm D call. This CDR3 has 16 residues. Germline V gives CDR1 LGHDT, CDR2 YNNKEL (reference sequence). Trimming removed 5 bases from V and 3 bases from J, with 16 bases in between.

The chain is built from TRBV9 and TRBJ2-2; D not resolved. The CDR3 is 14 amino acids. The V end was cut by 5 bases, the J end by 10 bases, with 18 bases between. CDR1 is SGDLS, CDR2 YYNGEE, per germline. The CDR3, as DNA: TGTGCCAGCAGTACGACCGGTACCTCCGAGGAGCTGTTTTTT. It encodes CASSTTGTSEELFF.

This chain joins TRBV5-1 and TRBJ2-3; weak D call: TRBD1 (5 bases). Trimming took 0 bases from V and 0 from J, leaving 5 bases between them. This CDR3 contains 14 residues. Germline-derived CDR1 and CDR2 are SGHRS and YFSETQ. The CDR3 DNA is TGCGCCAGCAGCTTGGCAGGGAGCACAGATACGCAGTATTTT. The encoded protein is CASSLAGSTDTQYF. Using reference TRBV5-1 and TRBJ2-3 for the parts outside the CDR3, the full variable domain is KAGVTQTPRYLIKTRGQQVTLSCSPISGHRSVSWYQQTPGQGLQFLFEYFSETQRNKGNFPGRFSGRQFSNSRSEMNVSTLELGDSALYLCASSLAGSTDTQYFGPGTRLTVL.

The chain carries TRBV7-8 and TRBJ2-7; TRBD1 aligns across 7 bases. Trimming removed 4 bases from V and 0 bases from J; junction bases left unmatched: 15. CDR1 is SGHVS, CDR2 FQNEAQ, per germline. This CDR3 is 18 amino acids long. The CDR3 sequence: CASSSKPRQGPSSYEQYF. DNA for the CDR3: TGTGCCAGCAGCTCGAAACCGAGACAGGGCCCCAGCTCCTACGAGCAGTACTTC.

This chain connects TRBV19 to TRBJ2-1; a possible D gene is TRBD1 (5 bases). Looked up from germline, CDR1 is LNHDA and CDR2 is SQIVND (reference sequence). The CDR3 loop spans 15 amino acids. With 4 bases removed from V and 10 bases from J, the gap between germline ends came to 20 bases. For the CDR3, the DNA is TGTGCCAGTAGTACTCAGGGTAGGAATTTACAAGAGCAGTTCTTC. This gives the protein CASSTQGRNLQEQFF.

V and J are TRBV7-6 and TRBJ2-5, with 7 bases that match TRBD2. The CDR3 runs to 14 residues. V shed 6 bases, J shed 5 bases, and the junction held 9 bases outside the gene matches. The germline V gene has CDR1 SGHVS and CDR2 FNYEAQ. In DNA, the CDR3 is TGTGCCAGCAGTTTTCGGGGGGTTATGGAGACCCAGTACTTC. Its translation is CASSFRGVMETQYF.

This chain links TRBV11-2 with TRBJ2-7; 15 bases map to TRBD2. CDR1 is SGHAT and CDR2 is FQNNGV in the germline V gene. The CDR3 is made up of 15 amino acids. The ends lost 3 bases at V and 3 bases at J; junction bases unmatched: 0. The CDR3 bases are TGTGCCAGCAGCTTGGGACTAGCGGGGGGCTACGAGCAGTACTTC. Encoded protein: CASSLGLAGGYEQYF.

The V call is TRBV18, the J call TRBJ1-6, with D uncertain. The V gene lost 2 bases and the J gene lost 5 bases, with 10 bases spanning the gap. Germline V gives CDR1 KGHSH, CDR2 LQKENI. This CDR3 comprises 15 residues. CDR3 loop: CASSPMKVDNSPLHF. For the CDR3, the DNA is TGTGCCAGCTCACCAATGAAGGTAGATAATTCACCCCTCCACTTT.

J is TRBJ1-1 and V is TRBV3-1 (or the pseudogene TRBV3-2); no firm D call. The V end was cut by 4 bases, the J end by 13 bases, with 13 bases between. Germline CDR1 LGHDT, CDR2 YNNKEL (reference sequence). CDR3 length equals 11 residues. Written as DNA, the CDR3 is TGTGCCAGCAGCCGGGCGGGCGGGGTTTTCTTT. Translating it yields CASSRAGGVFF.

The rearrangement links TRBV6-2 or TRBV6-3 to TRBJ2-3; TRBD2 matches 8 bases. The CDR3 runs to 14 residues. After removal of 0 bases from V and 4 bases from J, the junction contained 0 bases not matched to a gene. Germline values: CDR1 MNHEY, CDR2 SVGEGT. CDR3: CASSYSTSADTQYF. The CDR3, as DNA: TGTGCCAGCAGTTACTCGACTAGCGCAGATACGCAGTATTTT.

The rearrangement joins TRBV9 to TRBJ1-5; no definite D call. V was clipped by 0 bases and J by 0 bases, with 7 bases between them. The germline V gene encodes CDR1 SGDLS and CDR2 YYNGEE. The CDR3 is 15 amino acids. The CDR3 protein is CASSVDVYSNQPQHF. For the CDR3, the DNA is TGTGCCAGCAGCGTAGATGTTTATAGCAATCAGCCCCAGCATTTT.

This clone turned up a few times. The chain carries TRBV18 and TRBJ1-1; D gene ambiguous. The V gene lost 6 bases and the J gene lost 1 base, with 12 bases spanning the gap. Germline values: CDR1 KGHSH, CDR2 LQKENI. The CDR3 is 14 residues long. As DNA, the CDR3 is TGTGCCAGCTCCGAGCTCCGGGGGAACACTGAAGCTTTCTTT. It yields the protein CASSELRGNTEAFF.